This entry describes one TCR beta chain. The specificity of this receptor is unknown. No much larger clone exists at a distance of one base, and base qualities are not known. This entry comes from a study of brain T cells in children with intractable seizures listed by TCRdb under 2021. Regarding the complete study: A NanoString immunology panel was first used to screen resected brain tissue from roughly 53 pediatric epilepsy surgery cases for immune gene transcripts. About 70% of the 12 selected surgery cases also had pre-surgery blood sequenced, which left four cases with brain tissue only.

In the paper's terms, the time point label means: blood from clinic visit 5 months post-surgery; TSC patient then seizure free. Surgery cases with the highest brain T cell transcript signatures were selected for TCR beta chain sequencing of brain tissue and, where available, blood. Before surgery, patients had received at least one anti-epileptic drug. The TCR-sequenced patients were children whose drug-resistant epilepsy was caused by tuberous sclerosis complex, focal cortical dysplasia, Rasmussen encephalitis or hemimegalencephaly. The Monarch genomic DNA purification kit was used to extract bulk genomic DNA from unsorted brain tissue and from whole blood. Broader findings and caveats from the paper: The patients' HCMV serostatus was not known, and viral specificity was inferred solely from CDR3 sequence similarity. Because pre- and post-surgery blood were sequenced to different depths, clones absent from the pre-surgery sample may reflect undersampling.

The immunoSEQ assay was applied to genomic DNA to generate the TCR beta chain sequences. As for the original processing: CDR3 sequences that did not begin with the conserved framework cysteine at position 104 were removed manually. Clonality was calculated as one minus the normalized Shannon's Diversity Index, with values ranging from 0 (maximal diversity) to 1 (oligoclonal). Chi-squared comparison-of-proportions tests assessed whether the same CDR3 differed in frequency between samples, such as brain versus blood. Public clonotypes were identified by searching immuneACCESS, and similarity to known antiviral clonotypes was assessed with the VDJdb browser. TCRdb retrieved this table from immuneACCESS and kept in-frame rearrangements only. Not all clones are present; in checked studies, unresolved V genes account for under half, and no reason is known for the remainder. Clonal size and the V and J genes are those of that table, whereas D and trimming came from the DNA. The sample includes about 340,000 clones, with 93% observed a single time. The ten top clones hold 5% to 7% of the sample.

Trimming takes 6 bases off V and 4 bases off J; junction bases not matched to a gene: 8. Reading the germline V gene gives CDR1 ENHRY and CDR2 SYGVKD. Reading from cysteine to phenylalanine, the CDR3 counts 14 amino acids. The DNA shown is the 42-base CDR3, in frame from base 1. The sequence came from a boy under three years old with tuberous sclerosis and intractable seizures. The chain was built from TRBV10-3 and TRBJ1-1, and TRBD1 aligns with 7 junction nucleotides. This specimen consisted of peripheral blood, obtained less than 6 months after surgery. The DNA reads TGTGCCATCAGACCCACAGGGGAGGTCACTGAAGCTTTCTTT. Protein translation: CAIRPTGEVTEAFF.